This TCR beta chain was identified in a study of CXCR4 blockade with PD-1 therapy in pancreatic cancer (dated by TCRdb to about 2019). Regarding the study in general: The study analyzed resected pancreatic ductal adenocarcinoma using both multiplex immunohistochemistry and TCRbeta immunosequencing, alongside ex vivo slice culture that tested PD-1 and CXCR4 blockade. To look at intratumoral heterogeneity, the researchers TCR-sequenced two geographically distinct regions from each of about six tumors. Here is what the overall study found, with its caveats: Amino acid clone frequency correlated strongly with the number of distinct nucleotide rearrangements encoding it, suggesting convergent selection by common tumor antigens. Because only TCRbeta chains were sequenced, true antigen-specificity overlap among the convergent dominant clones remained unconfirmed, awaiting paired alpha-beta single-cell sequencing. Tumors had clonal expansion, with a mean productive clonality of roughly 0.15 compared with around 0.047 in healthy blood, yet clonality showed no correlation with survival.

The archived tumor blocks came from patients who had not received neoadjuvant therapy before resection. In the preserved-tissue arm, the study used about 31 surgical resection samples taken from more than 20 pancreatic ductal adenocarcinoma patients who had not previously been treated. For the resection arm, DNA was extracted from ten 5-micron curls of FFPE tumor adjacent to the multiplex immunohistochemistry slide. On this clone itself: Which antigen it targets is not known. No base qualities exist here, and no much larger clone lies one base off it.

From the germline V gene, CDR1 is KGHSH and CDR2 is LQKENI. The CDR3 contains 14 residues, cysteine and phenylalanine counted. Just the 42-base CDR3 DNA is kept, in frame starting at base 1. V is pruned by 3 bases and J by 3 bases, leaving 3 bases of the junction without a gene match. TCRbeta CDR3 regions were immunosequenced from extracted DNA using the immunoSEQ Assay at Adaptive Biotechnologies. The paper's data handling went like this. To measure the absolute abundance of each unique TCRbeta CDR3, the sequences were collapsed and filtered. Clonality was defined as 1 minus Pielou's evenness, computed on productive in-frame rearrangements only. Regional overlap tracked the top 100 nucleotide rearrangements across paired samples, with Morisita index comparing paired versus unrelated samples. Convergence of nucleotide rearrangements onto identical amino acid sequences was assessed with the immunoSEQ Rearrangement Details tool. Sourced from immuneACCESS, this table was stored by TCRdb with only in-frame sequences that have V and J called. A share of the clones is absent; for the studies checked, an unresolved V gene accounts for under half, and the remainder has no known explanation. V and J calls and clone size follow that table, whereas D and trimming were derived from the DNA. The sample profile shows roughly 220 clones; roughly 30% of them were found once. Around 18% of the sample lies in the top ten.

This TCR was recovered from a human donor with pancreatic ductal adenocarcinoma. Sequenced: tumor tissue. The chain links TRBV18 with TRBJ2-3, and 7 junction bases match TRBD1. The DNA is TGTGCCAGCTCACCCGGGACAGATACAGATACGCAGTATTTT. Translated, this gives CASSPGTDTDTQYF.